Here is one T cell receptor beta chain with its context. Primers: 60 Vbeta forward and 13 Jbeta reverse. Assay: immunoSEQ multiplex PCR; the TCRdb copy retains only in-frame clones and omits some. The data show 95,000 to 100,000 clones, 75% to 90% seen once. This sample is part of a study of cytomegalovirus exposure and HLA in healthy donors. The source of this sequence is a man aged 25 to 40 in good health and CMV-seronegative. Sample: PBMCs.

Written as DNA, the CDR3 is TGTGCCAGCAGCTTTCGCGGGGACAGCTCCTACAATGAGCAGTTCTTC. It yields the protein CASSFRGDSSYNEQFF. The chain uses TRBV11-2 and TRBJ2-1; a weak D match, TRBD1 (7 bases). CDR1 is SGHAT and CDR2 is FQNNGV in the germline V gene. The CDR3 totals 16 residues. V lost 3 bases, J lost 0 bases, and 12 bases lay in between. The full variable domain, completed using reference TRBV11-2 and TRBJ2-1, is EAGVAQSPRYKIIEKRQSVAFWCNPISGHATLYWYQQILGQGPKLLIQFQNNGVVDDSQLPKDRFSAERLKGVDSTLKIQPAKLEDSAVYLCASSFRGDSSYNEQFFGPGTRLTVL.